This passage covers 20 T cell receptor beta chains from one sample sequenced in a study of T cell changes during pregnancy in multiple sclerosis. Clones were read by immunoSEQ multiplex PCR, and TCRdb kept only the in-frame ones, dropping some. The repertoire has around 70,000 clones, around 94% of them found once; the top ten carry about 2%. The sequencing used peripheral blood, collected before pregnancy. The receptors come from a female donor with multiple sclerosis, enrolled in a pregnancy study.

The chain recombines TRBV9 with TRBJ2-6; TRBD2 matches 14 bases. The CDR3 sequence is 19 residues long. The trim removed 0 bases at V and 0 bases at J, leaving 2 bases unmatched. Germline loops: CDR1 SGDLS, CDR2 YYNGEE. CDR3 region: CASSVGGTSGSSGANVLTF. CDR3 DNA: TGTGCCAGCAGCGTAGGAGGGACTAGCGGGAGCTCTGGGGCCAACGTCCTGACTTTC.

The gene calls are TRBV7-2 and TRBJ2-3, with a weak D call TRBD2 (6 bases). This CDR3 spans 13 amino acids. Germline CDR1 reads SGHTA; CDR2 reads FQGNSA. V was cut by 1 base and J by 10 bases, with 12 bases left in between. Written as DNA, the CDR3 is TGTGCCAGCAGCTTAGAGCCCGGGGGTGCGCAGTATTTT. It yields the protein CASSLEPGGAQYF.

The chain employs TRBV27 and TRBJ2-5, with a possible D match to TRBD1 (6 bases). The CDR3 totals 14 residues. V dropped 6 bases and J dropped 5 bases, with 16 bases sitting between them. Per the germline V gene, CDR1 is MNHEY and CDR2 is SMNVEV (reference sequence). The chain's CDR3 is CASRGMGARETQYF. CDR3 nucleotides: TGTGCCAGCAGGGGTATGGGGGCGAGGGAGACCCAGTACTTC.

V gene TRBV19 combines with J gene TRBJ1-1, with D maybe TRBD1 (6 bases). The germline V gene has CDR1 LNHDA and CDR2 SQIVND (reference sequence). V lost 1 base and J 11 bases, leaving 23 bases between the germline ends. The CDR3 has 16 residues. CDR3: CASSIALAGAQSAAFF. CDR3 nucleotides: TGTGCCAGTAGTATAGCTCTTGCAGGGGCCCAAAGCGCGGCTTTCTTT.

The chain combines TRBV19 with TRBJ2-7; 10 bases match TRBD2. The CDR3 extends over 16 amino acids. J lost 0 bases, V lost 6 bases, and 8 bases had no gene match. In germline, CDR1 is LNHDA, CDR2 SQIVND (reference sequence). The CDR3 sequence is CASRSAGGRNSYEQYF. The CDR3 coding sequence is TGTGCCAGTAGATCAGCGGGAGGGCGGAACTCCTACGAGCAGTACTTC.

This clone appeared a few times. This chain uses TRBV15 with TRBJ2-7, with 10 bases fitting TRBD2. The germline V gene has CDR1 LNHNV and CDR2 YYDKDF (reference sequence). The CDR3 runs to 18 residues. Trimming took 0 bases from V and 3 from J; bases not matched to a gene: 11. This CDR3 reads CATSRDEVGLAGDYEQYF. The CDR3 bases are TGTGCCACCAGCAGAGATGAGGTGGGCCTAGCGGGGGACTACGAGCAGTACTTC.

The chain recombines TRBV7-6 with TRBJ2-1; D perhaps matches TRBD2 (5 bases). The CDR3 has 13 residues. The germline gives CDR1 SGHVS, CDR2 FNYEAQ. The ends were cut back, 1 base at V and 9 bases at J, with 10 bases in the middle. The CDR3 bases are TGTGCCAGCAGCTTAGGGGCGGGTGGTGAGCAGTTCTTC. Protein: CASSLGAGGEQFF. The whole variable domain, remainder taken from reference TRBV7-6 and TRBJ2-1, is GAGVSQSPRYKVTKRGQDVALRCDPISGHVSLYWYRQALGQGPEFLTYFNYEAQQDKSGLPNDRFSAERPEGSISTLTIQRTEQRDSAMYRCASSLGAGGEQFFGPGTRLTVL.

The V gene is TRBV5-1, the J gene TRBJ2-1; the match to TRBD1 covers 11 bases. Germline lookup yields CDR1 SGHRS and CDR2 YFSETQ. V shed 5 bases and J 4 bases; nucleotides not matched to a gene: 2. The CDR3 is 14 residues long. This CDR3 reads CASRGTGGYNEQFF. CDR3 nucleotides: TGCGCCAGCAGGGGGACAGGGGGATACAATGAGCAGTTCTTC.

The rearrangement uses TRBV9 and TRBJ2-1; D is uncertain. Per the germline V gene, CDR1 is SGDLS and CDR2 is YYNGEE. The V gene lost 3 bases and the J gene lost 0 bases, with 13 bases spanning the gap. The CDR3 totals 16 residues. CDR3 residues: CASSAPHSRSYNEQFF. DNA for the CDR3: TGTGCCAGCAGCGCCCCACATAGCCGCTCCTACAATGAGCAGTTCTTC.

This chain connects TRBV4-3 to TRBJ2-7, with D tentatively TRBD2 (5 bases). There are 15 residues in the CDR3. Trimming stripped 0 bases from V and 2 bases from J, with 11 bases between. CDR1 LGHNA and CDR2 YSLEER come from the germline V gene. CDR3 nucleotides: TGCGCCAGCAGCCAAGACCGGGAAGTAACCTACGAGCAGTACTTC. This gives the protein CASSQDREVTYEQYF.

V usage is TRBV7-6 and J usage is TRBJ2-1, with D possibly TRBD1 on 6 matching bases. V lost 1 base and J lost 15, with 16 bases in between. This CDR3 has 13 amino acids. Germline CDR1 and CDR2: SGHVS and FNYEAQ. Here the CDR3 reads CASSLEGVARPFF. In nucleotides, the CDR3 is TGTGCCAGCAGCTTAGAGGGGGTGGCTAGGCCGTTCTTC.

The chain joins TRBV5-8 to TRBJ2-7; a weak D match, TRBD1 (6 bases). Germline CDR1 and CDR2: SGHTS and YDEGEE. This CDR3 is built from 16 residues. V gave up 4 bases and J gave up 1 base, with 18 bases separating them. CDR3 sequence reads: CASSRVTGIGSYEQYF. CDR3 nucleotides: TGTGCCAGCAGCCGGGTAACAGGGATCGGTTCCTACGAGCAGTACTTC.

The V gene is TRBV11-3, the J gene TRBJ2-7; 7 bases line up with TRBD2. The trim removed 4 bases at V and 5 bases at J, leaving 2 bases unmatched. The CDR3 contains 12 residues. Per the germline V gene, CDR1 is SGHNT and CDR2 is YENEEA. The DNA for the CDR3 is TGTGCCAGCAGCTGGGGAGGGCACGAGCAGTACTTC. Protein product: CASSWGGHEQYF.

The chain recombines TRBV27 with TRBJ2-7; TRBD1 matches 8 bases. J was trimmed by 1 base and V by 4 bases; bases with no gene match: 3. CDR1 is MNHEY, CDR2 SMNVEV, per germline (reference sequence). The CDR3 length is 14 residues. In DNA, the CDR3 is TGTGCCAGCAGTTACGGACAGGGTTCCTACGAGCAGTACTTC. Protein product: CASSYGQGSYEQYF.

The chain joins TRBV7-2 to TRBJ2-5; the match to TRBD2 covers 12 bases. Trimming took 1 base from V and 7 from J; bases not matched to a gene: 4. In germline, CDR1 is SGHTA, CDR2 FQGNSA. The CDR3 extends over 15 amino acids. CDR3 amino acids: CASSLDLAGGTTQYF. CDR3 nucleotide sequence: TGTGCCAGCAGCTTAGATCTAGCGGGGGGGACGACCCAGTACTTC.

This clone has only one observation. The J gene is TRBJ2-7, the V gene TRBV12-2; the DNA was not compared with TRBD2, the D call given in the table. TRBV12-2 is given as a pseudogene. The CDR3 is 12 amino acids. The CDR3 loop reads CASRTRAYEQYF. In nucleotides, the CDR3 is TGTGCAAGTCGCACTCGGGCCTACGAGCAGTACTTC.

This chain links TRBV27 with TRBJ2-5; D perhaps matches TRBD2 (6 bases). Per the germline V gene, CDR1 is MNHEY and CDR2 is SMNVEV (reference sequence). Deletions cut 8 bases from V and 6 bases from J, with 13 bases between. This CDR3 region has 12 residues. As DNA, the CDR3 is TGTGCCAGCGGTACCGGGGGAAAGACCCAGTACTTC. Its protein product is CASGTGGKTQYF.

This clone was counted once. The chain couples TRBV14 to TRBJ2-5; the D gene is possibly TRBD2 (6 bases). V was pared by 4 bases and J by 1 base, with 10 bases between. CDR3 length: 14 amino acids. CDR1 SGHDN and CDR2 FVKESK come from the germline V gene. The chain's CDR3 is CASSLRDFQETQYF. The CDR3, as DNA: TGTGCCAGCAGCCTACGGGACTTCCAAGAGACCCAGTACTTC.

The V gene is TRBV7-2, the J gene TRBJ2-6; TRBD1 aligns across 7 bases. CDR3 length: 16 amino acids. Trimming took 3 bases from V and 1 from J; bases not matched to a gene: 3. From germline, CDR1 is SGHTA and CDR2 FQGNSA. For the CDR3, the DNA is TGTGCCAGCAGCTTGGTGACAGGGTCTGGGGCCAACGTCCTGACTTTC. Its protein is CASSLVTGSGANVLTF.

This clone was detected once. The CDR3 sequence: CASSEASPVYPNLLDNEQFF. The DNA of the CDR3 is TGTGCCAGCAGTGAAGCTAGTCCCGTTTACCCCAACCTACTCGACAATGAGCAGTTCTTC. This chain links TRBV2 with TRBJ2-1; no reliable D call. Trimming stripped 0 bases from V and 5 bases from J, with 26 bases between. This CDR3 has 20 amino acids. CDR1 is SNHLY, CDR2 FYNNEI, per germline. The full variable domain, in which reference TRBV2 and TRBJ2-1 provide the parts outside the CDR3, is EPEVTQTPSHQVTQMGQEVILRCVPISNHLYFYWYRQILGQKVEFLVSFYNNEISEKSEIFDDQFSVERPDGSNFTLKIRSTKLEDSAMYFCASSEASPVYPNLLDNEQFFGPGTRLTVL.